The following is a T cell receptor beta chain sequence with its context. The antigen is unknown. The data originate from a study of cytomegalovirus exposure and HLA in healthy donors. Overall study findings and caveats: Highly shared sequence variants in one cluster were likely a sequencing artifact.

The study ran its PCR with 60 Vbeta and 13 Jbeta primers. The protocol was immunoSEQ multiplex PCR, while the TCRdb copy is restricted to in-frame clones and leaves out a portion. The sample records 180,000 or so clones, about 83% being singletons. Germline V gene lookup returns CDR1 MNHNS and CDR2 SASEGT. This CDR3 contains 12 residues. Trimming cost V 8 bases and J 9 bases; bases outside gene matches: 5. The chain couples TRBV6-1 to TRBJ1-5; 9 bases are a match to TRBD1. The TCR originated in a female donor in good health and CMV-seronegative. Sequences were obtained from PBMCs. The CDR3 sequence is CASGTGPRPQHF. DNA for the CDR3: TGTGCCAGCGGGACAGGGCCTCGGCCCCAGCATTTT.